These 32 T cell receptor beta chains were all obtained from the same sample, sequenced in a study of shared clonotypes between healthy human individuals. Generated by immunoSEQ multiplex PCR, the TCRdb table keeps only in-frame clones and is missing some. Of roughly 2,300,000 clones listed, under 95% were seen once; the top ten hold 0.3% to 0.45%. The source material was naive CD4+ T cells from PBMCs. The subset here: CD45RA+ positively selected. These receptor sequences come from a man younger than 30 in good health. Some clones in this sample may be carry-over from other donors' samples.

The chain combines TRBV10-2 with TRBJ2-7, with a tentative D call TRBD1 (5 bases). This CDR3 has 16 residues. Between the trimmed V and J ends, which lost 3 bases and 3 bases, there was a span of 18 bases. Per germline, CDR1 WSHSY and CDR2 SAAADI. The chain's CDR3 is CASSDSLGPGHYEQYF. The CDR3 nucleotides read TGCGCCAGCAGTGACTCTTTAGGCCCTGGACACTACGAGCAGTACTTC.

The chain carries TRBV5-8 and TRBJ2-3; 7 nucleotides align to TRBD2. The CDR3 length is 17 residues. With V trimmed by 1 base and J by 0 bases, 8 bases remained unmatched. Germline V gene sequence: CDR1 SGHTS, CDR2 YDEGEE. The CDR3 DNA reads as TGTGCCAGCAGCTTGTTTACCCTAGCGGCTAGCACAGATACGCAGTATTTT. This codes for CASSLFTLAASTDTQYF.

CDR3 DNA sequence: TGCAGCGTTGCCAGCGGGGACAATGAGCAGTTCTTC. This translates into CSVASGDNEQFF. The rearrangement links TRBV29-1 to TRBJ2-1, with TRBD2 identical over 7 bases. This CDR3 spans 12 amino acids. V gave up 4 bases and J gave up 5 bases; unmatched junction bases: 2. The germline V gene has CDR1 SQVTM and CDR2 ANQGSEA.

This clone has just a few counts. V usage is TRBV28 and J usage is TRBJ1-5; D is ambiguous. Germline CDR1 is MDHEN and CDR2 is SYDVKM. This CDR3 region has 14 residues. Trimming left V 5 bases short and J 5 bases short, with 13 bases between. This CDR3 reads CASSIRTFDQPQHF. The CDR3 DNA sequence: TGTGCCAGCAGTATACGGACGTTCGATCAGCCCCAGCATTTT.

The chain has TRBV18 and TRBJ2-4, with 9 positions matching TRBD2. Trimming at V came to 3 bases and at J to 2 bases, leaving 14 bases not matched to a gene. Looked up from germline, CDR1 is KGHSH and CDR2 is LQKENI. This CDR3 is 19 amino acids long. This CDR3 is CASSPQLAAGGRTKNIQYF. The CDR3 DNA reads as TGTGCCAGCTCACCCCAGCTAGCCGCGGGAGGGAGAACCAAAAACATTCAGTACTTC.

This rearrangement joins TRBV7-2 to TRBJ1-1; D remains unclear. The length of the CDR3 is 16 residues. Trimming shortened V by 5 bases and J by 0 bases, and 16 bases separated the two germline ends. Per germline, CDR1 SGHTA and CDR2 FQGNSA. The CDR3 nucleotides are TGTGCCAGCAGCCCTGACCCCAGGCAGTTGAACACTGAAGCTTTCTTT. It specifies CASSPDPRQLNTEAFF.

A note on this clone: Distinct nucleotide sequences in the sample also encode this CDR3. J is TRBJ1-5 and V is TRBV7-2; the D is unclear. The CDR3 runs 15 residues. Trimming cost V 2 bases and J 0 bases, with 8 bases left between them. Germline CDR1 and CDR2: SGHTA and FQGNSA. CDR3 sequence (DNA): TGTGCCAGCAGCTTAAGAGGGAATAGCAATCAGCCCCAGCATTTT. Its protein product is CASSLRGNSNQPQHF.

V usage is TRBV28 and J usage is TRBJ2-7, with 12 bases aligning to TRBD1. V shed 5 bases, J shed 9 bases, and the junction held 11 bases outside the gene matches. Germline-derived CDR1 and CDR2 are MDHEN and SYDVKM. There are 15 residues in the CDR3. The CDR3 loop is CASSAPGQGAPGQYF. The CDR3 nucleotides read TGTGCCAGCAGTGCGCCGGGACAGGGGGCGCCAGGGCAGTACTTC.

The CDR3 protein is CASSLVRTGVGAFF. CDR3 nucleotides: TGTGCCAGCAGCTTAGTCCGGACAGGGGTAGGGGCTTTCTTT. The chain carries TRBV7-9 and TRBJ1-1, with 9 bases identical to TRBD1. In germline, CDR1 is SEHNR, CDR2 FQNEAQ (reference sequence). The CDR3 is 14 residues long. The V gene end was trimmed by 1 base and the J gene end by 11 bases; junction bases not matched to a gene: 8. Variable domain in full (rest from reference TRBV7-9 and TRBJ1-1): DTGVSQNPRHKITKRGQNVTFRCDPISEHNRLYWYRQTLGQGPEFLTYFQNEAQLEKSRLLSDRFSAERPKGSFSTLEIQRTEQGDSAMYLCASSLVRTGVGAFFGQGTRLTVV.

The chain joins TRBV19 to TRBJ1-2; the match to TRBD1 covers 7 bases. CDR1 is LNHDA, CDR2 SQIVND, per germline (reference sequence). J lost 6 bases, V lost 5 bases, and 6 bases had no gene match. The CDR3 extends over 13 amino acids. CDR3 in DNA: TGTGCCAGTAGTTCCTCCGACAGGGATGGCTACACCTTC. It is translated as CASSSSDRDGYTF.

As to this clone: Other DNA sequences of this sample code for an identical CDR3. The gene calls are TRBV5-1 and TRBJ2-1; D unclear. In germline, CDR1 is SGHRS, CDR2 YFSETQ. The CDR3 has 13 residues. V lost 4 bases and J lost 2, with 7 bases in between. CDR3 sequence: CASSPRTYNEQFF. CDR3 in DNA: TGCGCCAGCAGCCCCCGTACCTACAATGAGCAGTTCTTC.

CDR3 residues: CASTIGTGSYEQYF. The CDR3 nucleotides are TGTGCCAGCACCATCGGGACAGGCTCCTACGAGCAGTACTTC. The genes are TRBV28 and TRBJ2-7, with TRBD1 identical over 8 bases. V lost 7 bases to trimming and J lost 0 bases; unmatched junction nucleotides: 5. Germline V lookup: CDR1 MDHEN, CDR2 SYDVKM. This CDR3 comprises 14 residues.

The CDR3 nucleotides are TGTGCCAGCTCACTCGGACAGGGAATGAACTATGGCTACACCTTC. Protein: CASSLGQGMNYGYTF. The chain links TRBV18 to TRBJ1-2; 8 bases align to TRBD1. CDR1 is KGHSH and CDR2 is LQKENI in the germline V gene. The CDR3 has 15 residues. V lost 4 bases, J lost 2 bases, and 6 bases stayed unmatched.

The chain recombines TRBV5-1 with TRBJ2-7, with D perhaps TRBD1 (7 bases). V was pared by 4 bases and J by 7 bases, with 15 bases between. Germline V gene data show CDR1 as SGHRS and CDR2 as YFSETQ. This CDR3 region has 13 residues. The CDR3 spells CASSQVPGGEQYF. The CDR3 DNA reads TGCGCCAGCAGCCAAGTCCCAGGGGGGGAGCAGTACTTC.

This clone was recorded only once. This chain uses TRBV5-1 with TRBJ2-4, with 8 bases fitting TRBD1. Trimming at V came to 6 bases and at J to 5 bases, leaving 7 bases not matched to a gene. The CDR3 has 14 residues. Per the germline V gene, CDR1 is SGHRS and CDR2 is YFSETQ. CDR3 coding DNA: TGCGCCAGCAAGCGGACAGGGCTTGAAAACATTCAGTACTTC. This translates into CASKRTGLENIQYF.

This chain links TRBV5-1 with TRBJ1-1, with TRBD1 matching over 8 bases. The CDR3 is made up of 14 amino acids. Trimming took 5 bases from V and 1 from J; bases not matched to a gene: 4. Germline CDR1 reads SGHRS; CDR2 reads YFSETQ. In DNA, the CDR3 is TGCGCCAGCAGGCGGGGACAGGAGAACACTGAAGCTTTCTTT. Residues: CASRRGQENTEAFF.

The chain joins TRBV7-2 to TRBJ1-5; tentative D call: TRBD1 (6 bases). The CDR3 consists of 17 residues. CDR1 and CDR2 (germline): SGHTA, FQGNSA. V was trimmed by 1 base and J by 6 bases, leaving 19 bases between them. DNA for the CDR3: TGTGCCAGCAGCTTAGAATGGGCCAGGGGAGGGGCTCAGCCCCAGCATTTT. Translation: CASSLEWARGGAQPQHF.

A remark on this clone: Other DNA sequences in the sample encode the same CDR3. The chain employs TRBV5-1 and TRBJ2-3; perhaps D is TRBD1 or TRBD2 (5 bases each). The V and J ends lost 0 bases and 2 bases respectively, with 13 bases between them. The CDR3 is 16 residues long. The germline V gene encodes CDR1 SGHRS and CDR2 YFSETQ. The CDR3 loop is CASSLAGTGYTDTQYF. For the CDR3, the DNA is TGCGCCAGCAGCTTGGCCGGGACGGGATACACAGATACGCAGTATTTT.

A remark on this clone: The same CDR3 arises from other DNA sequences in this sample as well. The chain carries TRBV6-1 and TRBJ2-3; D perhaps matches TRBD2 (7 bases). The CDR3 length is 15 residues. The V gene lost 8 bases and the J gene lost 1 base, with 16 bases spanning the gap. Germline V gene lookup returns CDR1 MNHNS and CDR2 SASEGT. DNA for the CDR3: TGTGCCAGCCTCGAGGGGGGGCTTGGCACAGATACGCAGTATTTT. Translation: CASLEGGLGTDTQYF.

This chain uses TRBV5-1 with TRBJ2-1, with 8 bases matching TRBD2. The CDR3 contains 16 residues. Germline CDR1 reads SGHRS; CDR2 reads YFSETQ. Trimming cost V 0 bases and J 8 bases; bases outside gene matches: 10. The CDR3 DNA sequence: TGCGCCAGCAGCTTGGAGGCGACTAGCGTCCTCCATGAGCAGTTCTTC. It yields the protein CASSLEATSVLHEQFF.

V usage is TRBV28 and J usage is TRBJ1-1; D is uncertain. The V and J ends lost 4 bases and 5 bases respectively, with 17 bases between them. The V gene's germline CDR1 is MDHEN and CDR2 SYDVKM. The CDR3 totals 15 residues. The CDR3, as DNA: TGTGCCAGCAGTTCTCACCGGGCGGAAAGGACTGAAGCTTTCTTT. It encodes CASSSHRAERTEAFF. Together with reference TRBV28 and TRBJ1-1, the CDR3 gives the full variable domain: DVKVTQSSRYLVKRTGEKVFLECVQDMDHENMFWYRQDPGLGLRLIYFSYDVKMKEKGDIPEGYSVSREKKERFSLILESASTNQTSMYLCASSSHRAERTEAFFGQGTRLTVV.

The rearrangement joins TRBV11-2 to TRBJ2-4, with D perhaps matching TRBD1 or TRBD2 (5 bases each). Germline values: CDR1 SGHAT, CDR2 FQNNGV. The V end lost 9 bases, the J end lost 1 base, and 16 bases lay between the germline ends. This CDR3 spans 15 amino acids. CDR3 nucleotides: TGTGCCAGTAGGTGGGGGATAGGGGCCAAAAACATTCAGTACTTC. Its protein product is CASRWGIGAKNIQYF.

The rearrangement joins TRBV9 to TRBJ2-5; a weak D match, TRBD1 (5 bases). The germline V gene encodes CDR1 SGDLS and CDR2 YYNGEE. The germline V and J ends were trimmed by 0 bases and 5 bases, with 17 bases remaining between them. The CDR3 is made up of 16 amino acids. The CDR3 nucleotides read TGTGCCAGCAGCGTAGCTAAGGCGGTAGGGGTGGAGACCCAGTACTTC. Its translation: CASSVAKAVGVETQYF.

The rearrangement uses TRBV5-6 and TRBJ2-7, with 8 bases matching TRBD2. Germline CDR1 is SGHDT and CDR2 is YYEEEE. V lost 4 bases, J lost 9 bases, and 12 bases stayed unmatched. CDR3 length: 14 residues. The DNA of the CDR3 is TGTGCCAGCAGCCTCCCGGGACTAGGAGTGAGGCAGTACTTC. Translating gives CASSLPGLGVRQYF.

J is TRBJ2-7 and V is TRBV5-6, with D possibly being TRBD1 (5 bases). V gave up 0 bases and J gave up 1 base, with 11 bases separating them. Germline CDR1 is SGHDT and CDR2 is YYEEEE. This CDR3 has 15 residues. The CDR3 protein is CASSLEGAYSYEQYF. CDR3 bases: TGTGCCAGCAGCTTGGAAGGGGCTTATTCCTACGAGCAGTACTTC.

The V call is TRBV4-3, the J call TRBJ2-7; D is unclear. The CDR3 loop spans 14 amino acids. Trimming took off 1 base at V and 3 bases at J, with 10 bases between the two ends. Germline CDR1 reads LGHNA; CDR2 reads YSLEER. The CDR3 loop is CASSQVRQSYEQYF. Here the CDR3 DNA reads TGCGCCAGCAGCCAAGTTCGGCAGAGCTACGAGCAGTACTTC.

V is TRBV18 and J is TRBJ2-1; 9 bases are shared with TRBD2. Germline V gene data show CDR1 as KGHSH and CDR2 as LQKENI. V trimming: 0 bases; J trimming: 2 bases; junction bases outside the gene matches: 8. The CDR3 contains 18 residues. CDR3 in DNA: TGTGCCAGCTCACCACCGACGAGGAGCGGGGGGACCTACAATGAGCAGTTCTTC. Encoded protein: CASSPPTRSGGTYNEQFF.

The chain recombines TRBV30 with TRBJ1-6; 8 nucleotides align to TRBD1. Germline trimming cut 3 bases from V and 10 bases from J; bases unmatched to any gene: 5. The CDR3 extends over 13 amino acids. Per the germline V gene, CDR1 is GTSNPN and CDR2 is SVGIG (reference sequence). DNA for the CDR3: TGTGCCTGGAGGGACAGGGTAGGATCACCCCTCCACTTT. It yields the protein CAWRDRVGSPLHF.

A single count supports this clone. CDR3 sequence reads: CASSTIAGATGELFF. CDR3 nucleotides: TGCGCCAGCAGCACGATAGCGGGAGCGACCGGGGAGCTGTTTTTT. This chain uses TRBV5-1 with TRBJ2-2; 9 nucleotides line up with TRBD2. Germline loops: CDR1 SGHRS, CDR2 YFSETQ. CDR3 length: 15 amino acids. With 4 bases clipped from V and 5 bases from J, the junction kept 6 bases outside the gene matches.

The chain joins TRBV4-1 to TRBJ2-2; a weak D match, TRBD1 (5 bases). Trimming shortened V by 1 base and J by 5 bases, and 32 bases separated the two germline ends. This CDR3 comprises 22 residues. Germline CDR1 reads MGHRA; CDR2 reads YSYEKL. The CDR3 coding sequence is TGCGCCAGCAGCCAAGTCTGGGCGCTCTCAAGGGGTAGCTTGGGTGGGACCGGGGAGCTGTTTTTT. It encodes CASSQVWALSRGSLGGTGELFF.

Here the CDR3 reads CASSQDVGRSSGEFIEQFF. CDR3 sequence (DNA): TGCGCCAGCAGCCAAGATGTAGGGAGGAGTAGCGGGGAGTTCATTGAGCAGTTCTTC. The chain is built from TRBV4-3 and TRBJ2-1; 8 nucleotides match TRBD2. The germline gives CDR1 LGHNA, CDR2 YSLEER. The V and J ends lost 0 bases and 9 bases, in that order; junction bases with no gene match: 19. There are 19 residues in the CDR3.

The V gene is TRBV28, the J gene TRBJ2-3; no definite D call. CDR3 length: 14 residues. Per germline, CDR1 MDHEN and CDR2 SYDVKM. Trimming pared 7 bases from V and 8 bases from J, leaving 19 bases between. The CDR3 nucleotides read TGTGCCAGCACCTTGGGGATTCTTGGGCGTACGCAGTATTTT. Its protein product is CASTLGILGRTQYF.